Listed below are T cell receptor beta chains from one sample, sequenced in a study of cytomegalovirus exposure and HLA in healthy donors. The method was immunoSEQ multiplex PCR; TCRdb's version includes in-frame clones alone and lacks a portion of them. The repertoire holds over 110,000 clones, with around 90% as singletons. The specimen was PBMCs. Source of these receptors: a man aged 18 to 30 in good health and CMV-seropositive. CDR3s include the opening cysteine and the closing phenylalanine or tryptophan. Each record gives: CDR3 protein, CDR3 DNA, J gene, D gene, V gene, clone size. The D gene is left open where the match is weak. Rows may omit the clone size; those that give it use once, few, many or a size class.

CDR3 protein: CASSPRQGPYEQYF
CDR3 DNA: TGTGCCAGCAGCCCCAGACAGGGGCCCTACGAGCAGTACTTC
J gene: TRBJ2-7
D gene: TRBD1
V gene: TRBV7-8
clone size: .

CDR3 protein: CASSLGTGMTYEQYF
CDR3 DNA: TGTGCCAGCAGCCTAGGGACAGGAATGACCTACGAGCAGTACTTC
J gene: TRBJ2-7
D gene: TRBD1
V gene: TRBV11-2
clone size: once

CDR3 protein: CASKGQGSINEQFF
CDR3 DNA: TGTGCCAGCAAGGGACAGGGGAGTATCAATGAGCAGTTCTTC
J gene: TRBJ2-1
D gene: TRBD1
V gene: TRBV5-4
clone size: .

CDR3 protein: CSVSETGIRGGYTF
CDR3 DNA: TGCAGCGTTTCCGAGACTGGGATTAGGGGTGGCTACACCTTC
J gene: TRBJ1-2
D gene: .
V gene: TRBV29-1
clone size: .

CDR3 protein: CASSSLAGDTGELFF
CDR3 DNA: TGTGCCAGCAGTTCCCTAGCGGGAGATACCGGGGAGCTGTTTTTT
J gene: TRBJ2-2
D gene: TRBD2
V gene: TRBV6-5
clone size: .

CDR3 protein: CASSKDRLIGSNYGYTF
CDR3 DNA: TGTGCCAGCAGTAAGGACAGGCTGATCGGATCTAACTATGGCTACACCTTC
J gene: TRBJ1-2
D gene: TRBD1
V gene: TRBV27
clone size: .

CDR3 protein: CAWSLGLAGNNEQFF
CDR3 DNA: TGTGCCTGGAGTCTCGGTCTAGCGGGGAACAATGAGCAGTTCTTC
J gene: TRBJ2-1
D gene: TRBD2
V gene: TRBV30
clone size: .

CDR3 protein: CASTERVGDNEQFF
CDR3 DNA: TGTGCCAGCACCGAAAGGGTAGGGGACAATGAGCAGTTCTTC
J gene: TRBJ2-1
D gene: .
V gene: TRBV6-1
clone size: .

CDR3 protein: CASSVAGWSTDTQYF
CDR3 DNA: TGTGCCAGCAGCGTAGCGGGGTGGAGCACAGATACGCAGTATTTT
J gene: TRBJ2-3
D gene: .
V gene: TRBV9
clone size: .

CDR3 protein: CAISESRFTNSPLHF
CDR3 DNA: TGTGCCATCAGTGAGTCCCGGTTTACGAATTCACCCCTCCACTTT
J gene: TRBJ1-6
D gene: .
V gene: TRBV10-3
clone size: .

CDR3 protein: CASSGQGAGGLNEQFF
CDR3 DNA: TGTGCCAGCAGTGGCCAGGGGGCGGGGGGGCTTAATGAGCAGTTCTTC
J gene: TRBJ2-1
D gene: .
V gene: TRBV6-1
clone size: .

CDR3 protein: CASSGGTSGSNEQFF
CDR3 DNA: TGCGCCAGCAGTGGCGGGACTAGCGGGAGCAATGAGCAGTTCTTC
J gene: TRBJ2-1
D gene: TRBD2
V gene: TRBV10-2
clone size: .

CDR3 protein: CASTSGPTKNIQYF
CDR3 DNA: TGTGCCAGCACGTCAGGGCCGACCAAAAACATTCAGTACTTC
J gene: TRBJ2-4
D gene: .
V gene: TRBV2
clone size: .

CDR3 protein: CASSSPGIYNEQFF
CDR3 DNA: TGCGCCAGCAGCTCTCCGGGGATCTACAATGAGCAGTTCTTC
J gene: TRBJ2-1
D gene: .
V gene: TRBV5-1
clone size: .

CDR3 protein: CASSLFGGQKTNTGELFF
CDR3 DNA: TGTGCCAGCAGTCTCTTCGGGGGACAGAAAACGAACACCGGGGAGCTGTTTTTT
J gene: TRBJ2-2
D gene: .
V gene: TRBV2
clone size: .

CDR3 protein: CASSPGGLGEKLFF
CDR3 DNA: TGTGCCAGCAGCCCCGGAGGGCTGGGTGAAAAACTGTTTTTT
J gene: TRBJ1-4
D gene: .
V gene: TRBV7-6
clone size: .

CDR3 protein: CASSLLFGESDEAFF
CDR3 DNA: TGTGCCAGCAGCTTACTCTTTGGCGAAAGCGATGAAGCTTTCTTT
J gene: TRBJ1-1
D gene: .
V gene: TRBV7-9
clone size: .

CDR3 protein: CASSPQTGGANQPQHF
CDR3 DNA: TGTGCCAGCTCACCTCAGACAGGGGGGGCCAATCAGCCCCAGCATTTT
J gene: TRBJ1-5
D gene: TRBD1
V gene: TRBV18
clone size: .

CDR3 protein: CASSLGAVRVTDTQYF
CDR3 DNA: TGTGCCAGCAGCTTAGGCGCCGTCCGGGTCACAGATACGCAGTATTTT
J gene: TRBJ2-3
D gene: .
V gene: TRBV11-2
clone size: .

CDR3 protein: CASSPLAGGGNEQFF
CDR3 DNA: TGTGCCAGCAGCCCACTAGCGGGAGGGGGCAATGAGCAGTTCTTC
J gene: TRBJ2-1
D gene: TRBD2
V gene: TRBV11-1
clone size: .

CDR3 protein: CASSLDGTGAGREQYF
CDR3 DNA: TGTGCCAGCAGCTTAGACGGGACAGGGGCCGGGAGGGAGCAGTACTTC
J gene: TRBJ2-7
D gene: TRBD1
V gene: TRBV7-2
clone size: .

CDR3 protein: CASSFSGTALTNYGYTF
CDR3 DNA: TGTGCCAGCAGCTTTTCTGGGACAGCTTTAACTAACTATGGCTACACCTTC
J gene: TRBJ1-2
D gene: TRBD1
V gene: TRBV7-2
clone size: .

CDR3 protein: CASRPRGDPPENEQFF
CDR3 DNA: TGTGCCAGCAGACCCCGGGGGGACCCGCCGGAAAATGAGCAGTTCTTC
J gene: TRBJ2-1
D gene: TRBD2
V gene: TRBV7-9
clone size: .

CDR3 protein: CASSEGVSTDTQYF
CDR3 DNA: TGCGCCAGCAGTGAAGGGGTCAGCACAGATACGCAGTATTTT
J gene: TRBJ2-3
D gene: .
V gene: TRBV10-1
clone size: .

CDR3 protein: CASSFTGSGRGNEQFF
CDR3 DNA: TGTGCCAGCAGCTTCACAGGGAGCGGGAGGGGGAATGAGCAGTTCTTC
J gene: TRBJ2-1
D gene: TRBD2
V gene: TRBV7-6
clone size: .

CDR3 protein: CASTPWPTYNEQFF
CDR3 DNA: TGTGCCAGCACCCCCTGGCCCACCTACAATGAGCAGTTCTTC
J gene: TRBJ2-1
D gene: .
V gene: TRBV9
clone size: .

CDR3 protein: CASRSPTSAWEAGNTIYF
CDR3 DNA: TGTGCCAGCAGGTCACCCACTTCCGCATGGGAGGCTGGAAACACCATATATTTT
J gene: TRBJ1-3
D gene: .
V gene: TRBV7-9
clone size: .